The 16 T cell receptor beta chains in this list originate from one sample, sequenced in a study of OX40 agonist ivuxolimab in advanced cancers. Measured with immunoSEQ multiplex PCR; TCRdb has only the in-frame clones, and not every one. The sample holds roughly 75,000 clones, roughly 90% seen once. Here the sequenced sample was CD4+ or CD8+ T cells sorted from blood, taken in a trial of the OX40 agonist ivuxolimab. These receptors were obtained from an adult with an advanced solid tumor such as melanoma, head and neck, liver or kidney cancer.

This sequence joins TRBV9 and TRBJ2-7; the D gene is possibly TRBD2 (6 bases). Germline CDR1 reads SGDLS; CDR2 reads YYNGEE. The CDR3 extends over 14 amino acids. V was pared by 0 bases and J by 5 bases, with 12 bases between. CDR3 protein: CASSVGGDSNEQYF. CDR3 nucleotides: TGTGCCAGCAGCGTAGGCGGGGACTCGAACGAGCAGTACTTC.

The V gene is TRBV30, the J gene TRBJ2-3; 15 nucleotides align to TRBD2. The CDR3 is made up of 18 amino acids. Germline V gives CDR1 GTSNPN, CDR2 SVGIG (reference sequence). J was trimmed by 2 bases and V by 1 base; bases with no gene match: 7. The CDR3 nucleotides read TGTGCCTGGAGTGAAACCGGACTAGCGGGGGGGGTCACAGATACGCAGTATTTT. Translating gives CAWSETGLAGGVTDTQYF.

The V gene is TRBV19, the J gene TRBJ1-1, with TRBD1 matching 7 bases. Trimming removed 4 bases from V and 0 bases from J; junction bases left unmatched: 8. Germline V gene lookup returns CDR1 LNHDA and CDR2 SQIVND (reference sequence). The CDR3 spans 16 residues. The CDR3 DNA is TGTGCCAGTAGTACGGACAGGATATTAATGAACACTGAAGCTTTCTTT. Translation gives CASSTDRILMNTEAFF. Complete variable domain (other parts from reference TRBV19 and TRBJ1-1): DGGITQSPKYLFRKEGQNVTLSCEQNLNHDAMYWYRQDPGQGLRLIYYSQIVNDFQKGDIAEGYSVSREKKESFPLTVTSAQKNPTAFYLCASSTDRILMNTEAFFGQGTRLTVV.

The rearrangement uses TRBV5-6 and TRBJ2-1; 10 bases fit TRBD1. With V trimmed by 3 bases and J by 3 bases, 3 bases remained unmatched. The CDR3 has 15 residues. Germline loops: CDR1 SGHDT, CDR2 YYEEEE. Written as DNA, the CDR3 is TGTGCCAGCAGCTGGGGACAGGGGCACTACAATGAGCAGTTCTTC. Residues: CASSWGQGHYNEQFF.

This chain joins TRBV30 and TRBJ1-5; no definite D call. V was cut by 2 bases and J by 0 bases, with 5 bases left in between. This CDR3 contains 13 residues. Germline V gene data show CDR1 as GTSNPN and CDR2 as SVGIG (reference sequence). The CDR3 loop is CAWSSNSNQPQHF. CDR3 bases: TGTGCCTGGAGTTCAAATAGCAATCAGCCCCAGCATTTT.

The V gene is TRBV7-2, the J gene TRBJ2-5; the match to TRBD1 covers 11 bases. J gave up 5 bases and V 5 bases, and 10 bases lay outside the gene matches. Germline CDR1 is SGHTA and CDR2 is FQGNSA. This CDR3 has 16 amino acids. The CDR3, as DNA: TGTGCCAGCAGCCCCCGGACAGGGGGCGTTTCGGAGACCCAGTACTTC. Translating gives CASSPRTGGVSETQYF.

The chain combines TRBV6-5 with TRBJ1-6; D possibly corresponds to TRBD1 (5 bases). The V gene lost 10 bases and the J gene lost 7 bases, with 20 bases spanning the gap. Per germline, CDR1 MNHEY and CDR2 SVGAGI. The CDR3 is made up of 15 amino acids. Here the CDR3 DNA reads TGTGCCACCCGGGCCCCGGGACGGGAAAATTCACCCCTCCACTTT. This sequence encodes CATRAPGRENSPLHF.

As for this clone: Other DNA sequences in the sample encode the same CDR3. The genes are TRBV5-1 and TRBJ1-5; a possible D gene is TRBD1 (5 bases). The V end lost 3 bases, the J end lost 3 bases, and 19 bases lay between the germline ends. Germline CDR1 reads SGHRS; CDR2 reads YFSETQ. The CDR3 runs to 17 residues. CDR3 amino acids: CASSSPRAGVPNQPQHF. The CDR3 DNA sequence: TGCGCCAGCAGCTCGCCCAGGGCGGGGGTGCCCAATCAGCCCCAGCATTTT.

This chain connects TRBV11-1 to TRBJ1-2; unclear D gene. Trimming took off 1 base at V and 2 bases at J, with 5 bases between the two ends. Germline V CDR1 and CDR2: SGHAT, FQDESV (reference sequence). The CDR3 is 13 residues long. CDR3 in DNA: TGTGCCAGCAGCTTAGGGGGAAACTATGGCTACACCTTC. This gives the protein CASSLGGNYGYTF.

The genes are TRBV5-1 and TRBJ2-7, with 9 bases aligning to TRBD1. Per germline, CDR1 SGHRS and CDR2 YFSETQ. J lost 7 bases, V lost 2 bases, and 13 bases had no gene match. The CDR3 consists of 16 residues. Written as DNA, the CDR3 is TGCGCCAGCAGCTTTTCACAGGGGGCAGTTCTGGGTGAGCAGTACTTC. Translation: CASSFSQGAVLGEQYF. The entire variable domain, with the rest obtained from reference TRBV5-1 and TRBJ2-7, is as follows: KAGVTQTPRYLIKTRGQQVTLSCSPISGHRSVSWYQQTPGQGLQFLFEYFSETQRNKGNFPGRFSGRQFSNSRSEMNVSTLELGDSALYLCASSFSQGAVLGEQYFGPGTRLTVT.

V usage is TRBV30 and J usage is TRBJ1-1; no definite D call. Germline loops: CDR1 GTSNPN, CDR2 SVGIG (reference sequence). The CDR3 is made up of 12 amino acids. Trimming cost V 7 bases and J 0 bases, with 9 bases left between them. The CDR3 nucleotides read TGTGCCTCTTGGGCGTTGAACACTGAAGCTTTCTTT. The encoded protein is CASWALNTEAFF.

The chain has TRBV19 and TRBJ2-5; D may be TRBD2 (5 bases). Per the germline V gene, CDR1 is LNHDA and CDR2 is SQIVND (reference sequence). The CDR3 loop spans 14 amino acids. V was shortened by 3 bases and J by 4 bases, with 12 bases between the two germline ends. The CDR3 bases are TGTGCCAGTAGTATTTCGAGTGGGAGAGAGACCCAGTACTTC. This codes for CASSISSGRETQYF. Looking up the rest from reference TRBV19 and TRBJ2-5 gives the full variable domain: DGGITQSPKYLFRKEGQNVTLSCEQNLNHDAMYWYRQDPGQGLRLIYYSQIVNDFQKGDIAEGYSVSREKKESFPLTVTSAQKNPTAFYLCASSISSGRETQYFGPGTRLLVL.

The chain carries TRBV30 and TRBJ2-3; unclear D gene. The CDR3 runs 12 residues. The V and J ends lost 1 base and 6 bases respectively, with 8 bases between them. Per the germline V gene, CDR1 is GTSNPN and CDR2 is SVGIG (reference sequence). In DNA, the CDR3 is TGTGCCTGGAGTGCCCCCGGGGATACGCAGTATTTT. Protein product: CAWSAPGDTQYF.

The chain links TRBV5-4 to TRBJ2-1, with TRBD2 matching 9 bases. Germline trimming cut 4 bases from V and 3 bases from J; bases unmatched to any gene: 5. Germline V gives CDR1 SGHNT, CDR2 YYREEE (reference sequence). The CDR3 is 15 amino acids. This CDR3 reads CASSGRTSVYNEQFF. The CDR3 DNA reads TGTGCCAGCAGCGGGAGGACTAGCGTCTACAATGAGCAGTTCTTC. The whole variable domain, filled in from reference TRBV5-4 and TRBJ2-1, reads ETGVTQSPTHLIKTRGQQVTLRCSSQSGHNTVSWYQQALGQGPQFIFQYYREEENGRGNFPPRFSGLQFPNYSSELNVNALELDDSALYLCASSGRTSVYNEQFFGPGTRLTVL.

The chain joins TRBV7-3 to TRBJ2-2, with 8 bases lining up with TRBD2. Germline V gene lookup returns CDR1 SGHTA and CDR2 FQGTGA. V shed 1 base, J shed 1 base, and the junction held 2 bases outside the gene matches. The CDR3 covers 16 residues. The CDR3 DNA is TGTGCCAGCAGCTTAAGGCTAGCGGGGAACACCGGGGAGCTGTTTTTT. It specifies CASSLRLAGNTGELFF.

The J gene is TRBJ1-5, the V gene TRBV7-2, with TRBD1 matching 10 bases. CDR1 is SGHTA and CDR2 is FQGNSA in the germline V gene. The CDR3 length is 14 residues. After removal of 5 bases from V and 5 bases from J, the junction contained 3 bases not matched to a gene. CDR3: CASSPGTGDQPQHF. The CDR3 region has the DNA TGTGCCAGCAGCCCTGGGACAGGGGATCAGCCCCAGCATTTT.